The rows below give T cell receptor beta chains drawn from one sample of a study of T-cell reconstitution after alpha-beta-depleted transplantation in children. Via MiXCR, TCRdb re-called the PCR reads, giving one row per CDR3 protein. Of around 200,000 distinct CDR3 sequences listed, about 6.8% are singletons. The sequencing used PBMCs from the stem cell graft donor, collected from the stem cell graft. The source is a human donor who donated a stem cell graft to a child with Wiskott-Aldrich syndrome. The CDR3 runs from the conserved cysteine through the conserved F or W. Each record gives: J gene, V gene, clone size, CDR3 protein. Clone size is not always given. Where it is, it says once, few, many or a class for expanded clones.

>TRBJ1-1|TRBV20-1|many
CSARDGGIRKAFF
>TRBJ2-5|TRBV18|.
CASSPLGQGAGETQYF
>TRBJ2-7|TRBV7-8|many
CASKSRDRVYEQYF
>TRBJ2-7|TRBV6-5|many
CASLNGNEQYF
>TRBJ1-1|TRBV4-3|.
CASSQEATGGIMNTEAFF
>TRBJ2-5|TRBV20-1|many
CSVERGGSFAETQYF
>TRBJ2-7|TRBV3-1|few
CASSQVGYEQYF
>TRBJ2-5|TRBV20-1|many
CSAPPGTGNQETQYF
>TRBJ2-7|TRBV30|few
CAWGPTALEQYF
>TRBJ2-1|TRBV6-4|many
CASSRPGLAASGRVYNEQFF
>TRBJ2-5|TRBV20-1|many
CSATSGTGFQTQYF
>TRBJ2-2|TRBV10-3|many
CAISDSATSWTGELFF
>TRBJ1-5|TRBV12-5|many
CATPGRGGCQPQHF
>TRBJ1-3|TRBV3-1|few
CASSQGSFGNTIYF
>TRBJ2-6|TRBV2|few
CASIATGPHGLGANVLTF
>TRBJ1-2|TRBV15|few
CATSRLTGGAYYGYTF
>TRBJ1-5|TRBV18|many
CASSPLRNQPQHF
>TRBJ2-7|TRBV11-2|few
CASSGGMDEQYF
>TRBJ2-5|TRBV7-6|many
CASTVRADQETQYF
>TRBJ2-1|TRBV30|few
CAWSALSGSLNEQFF
>TRBJ2-1|TRBV12-3/TRBV12-4|many
CASSSSGGNEQFF
>TRBJ1-1|TRBV7-9|.
CASSFPPDFNTEAFF
>TRBJ1-5|TRBV28|many
CASSLWRLLSNQPQHF
>TRBJ2-5|TRBV20-1|many
CSASEQLGTQYF
>TRBJ2-2|TRBV20-1|many
CSARPLGTSNTGELFF
>TRBJ1-6|TRBV27|.
CASRSGTANSPLHF
>TRBJ2-5|TRBV20-1|.
CCAVLLGQVVQETQYF
>TRBJ2-7|TRBV10-2|many
CASSELVNYEQYF
>TRBJ2-1|TRBV18|many
CASSPPNSWSYDEQFF
>TRBJ1-1|TRBV9|few
CASSVAPDKNTEAFF
>TRBJ1-5|TRBV20-1|many
CSARTGRDNQPQHF
>TRBJ2-3|TRBV7-2|many
CASSLALGGSPDTQYF
>TRBJ2-1|TRBV6-5|many
CAPTGGRTSGRGIEQFF
>TRBJ2-3|TRBV7-9|many
CASSFSGADTQYF
>TRBJ2-5|TRBV24-1|many
CATSGGQGVETQYF
>TRBJ2-1|TRBV12-3/TRBV12-4|few
CASTPSGGNEQFF
>TRBJ2-5|TRBV12-3/TRBV12-4|many
CASSLRGAEETQYF
>TRBJ1-5|TRBV24-1|.
CATSERTGDNQPQHF
>TRBJ1-2|TRBV7-2|.
CASSSSGRTGRNYGYTF
>TRBJ1-4|TRBV5-5|many
CASSPTTNEKLFF
>TRBJ2-6|TRBV6-4|many
CASSPVGGSGANVLTF
>TRBJ1-2|TRBV12-3/TRBV12-4|many
CASSLKGAVYGYTF
>TRBJ2-7|TRBV25-1|many
CASSVSGFSYEQYF
>TRBJ1-1|TRBV12-3/TRBV12-4|many
CASSLGQWKAFF
>TRBJ1-1|TRBV12-3/TRBV12-4|many
CASSPQDRWNTEAFF
>TRBJ1-1|TRBV20-1|many
CSAPWNGASNTEAFF
>TRBJ2-1|TRBV20-1|many
CSARDRHRDYSYNEQFF
>TRBJ2-1|TRBV24-1|.
CATSDPKTSGLNEQFF
>TRBJ1-1|TRBV5-1|many
CASSLTGQNTEAFF